This T cell receptor beta chain is drawn from a study of T cell responses to AZD1222 COVID-19 vaccine. Study information: Pooling covered second doses at about 4 or about 12 weeks.

V lost 4 bases to trimming and J lost 5 bases, with 15 bases between them. The CDR3 contains 14 residues. Looked up from germline, CDR1 is SGHRS and CDR2 is YFSETQ. Overall study findings and caveats: Spike-specific TCR repertoires showed rising breadth and depth after two AZD1222 doses. Among vaccine-associated CD4 TCRs, coverage spanned spike, with dominance at 160-218 and 743-854. White British ancestry dominated among donors, who included more females, and clonal diversity was possibly underestimated.

Notes on this clone: Its matching antigen is unknown.

Some clones are missing from TCRdb's copy, which holds only in-frame ones; the method was immunoSEQ multiplex PCR. There are 100,000 or so clones in the sample; around nine tenths occur only once, and less than 15% lies in the top ten. The clonotype originates from an adult in good health. The chain joins TRBV5-1 to TRBJ1-1, with D maybe TRBD1 (5 bases). Here the sequenced sample was peripheral blood, taken on day 0 of AZD1222 vaccination. DNA of the CDR3: TGCGCCAGCAGCCCTTGGGGGGACGAGACTGAAGCTTTCTTT. The encoded protein is CASSPWGDETEAFF. Complete variable domain (other parts from reference TRBV5-1 and TRBJ1-1): KAGVTQTPRYLIKTRGQQVTLSCSPISGHRSVSWYQQTPGQGLQFLFEYFSETQRNKGNFPGRFSGRQFSNSRSEMNVSTLELGDSALYLCASSPWGDETEAFFGQGTRLTVV.